This is a list of T cell receptor beta chains from one sample in a study of blood T cell repertoires in COVID-19. The method was immunoSEQ multiplex PCR; TCRdb's version includes in-frame clones alone and lacks a portion of them. The data hold 150,000 or so clones, with approximately 85% observed a single time. The sequencing input was peripheral blood. These receptors were collected from a woman in her sixties or seventies with COVID-19, enrolled during active disease. CDR3s include the opening cysteine and the closing phenylalanine or tryptophan. Each record gives: J gene, clone size, D gene, V gene, CDR3 protein, CDR3 DNA. The D gene is left open where the match is weak. Size is stated for part of the rows, as once, few or many counts, or as a class when the clone is expanded.

TRBJ2-3 once - TRBV3-1/TRBV3-2 CASSQEWDGGVTDTQYF TGTGCCAGCAGCCAAGAGTGGGACGGGGGTGTCACAGATACGCAGTATTTT
TRBJ1-3 - - TRBV9 CASNLGGLTGNTIYF TGTGCCAGCAACCTGGGGGGGTTAACGGGAAACACCATATATTTT
TRBJ2-2 - TRBD2 TRBV10-1 CASSVQRGGVKTGELFF TGCGCCAGCAGTGTCCAGCGGGGGGGAGTTAAGACCGGGGAGCTGTTTTTT
TRBJ1-2 - - TRBV4-1 CASSPAGGYYGYTF TGCGCCAGCAGCCCAGCCGGGGGGTACTATGGCTACACCTTC
TRBJ2-7 - - TRBV23-1 CASSGGNHYEQYF TGCGCCAGCAGTGGAGGGAATCACTACGAGCAGTACTTC
TRBJ1-2 - - TRBV4-1 CASSQGPRGVSYGYTF TGCGCCAGCAGCCAAGGGCCACGGGGTGTTTCCTATGGCTACACCTTC
TRBJ2-3 - - TRBV9 CASSFDGQPTDTQYF TGTGCCAGCAGCTTCGACGGACAACCCACAGATACGCAGTATTTT
TRBJ1-1 - TRBD1 TRBV5-8 CASSLRTGGVQNTEAFF TGTGCCAGCAGCTTACGGACAGGGGGCGTCCAAAACACTGAAGCTTTCTTT
TRBJ1-1 - TRBD1 TRBV19 CASLSGTGSMENEAFF TGTGCCAGCCTTTCCGGGACAGGATCGATGGAAAATGAAGCTTTCTTT
TRBJ2-1 - TRBD2 TRBV2 CASRRGGRQDEQFF TGTGCCAGCAGACGGGGGGGCCGACAAGATGAGCAGTTCTTC
TRBJ1-2 once TRBD1 TRBV7-9 CASSLSIRQGGYTF TGTGCCAGCAGCTTAAGCATCCGACAGGGCGGCTACACCTTC
TRBJ1-2 - - TRBV19 CATPTFRAGCLAYGYTF TGTGCCACCCCTACTTTCCGCGCAGGGTGTTTAGCCTATGGCTACACCTTC
TRBJ1-1 - - TRBV28 CASSQNTGRNTEAFF TGTGCCAGCAGTCAGAACACGGGAAGGAACACTGAAGCTTTCTTT
TRBJ1-5 - TRBD1 TRBV5-1 CASSSGQGDNQPQHF TGCGCCAGCAGCTCGGGACAGGGTGACAATCAGCCCCAGCATTTT
TRBJ2-1 - TRBD2 TRBV9 CASSAPWGTSSYNEQFF TGTGCCAGCAGCGCCCCCTGGGGGACTAGCTCCTACAATGAGCAGTTCTTC
TRBJ2-5 - TRBD2 TRBV29-1 CSVDRAGVKETQYF TGCAGCGTTGATCGCGCGGGGGTTAAAGAGACCCAGTACTTC
TRBJ2-3 - TRBD2 TRBV3-1/TRBV3-2 CASSQGAGEGLDTQYF TGTGCCAGCAGCCAAGGCGCGGGGGAAGGTTTGGATACGCAGTATTTT
TRBJ1-2 - - TRBV5-1 CASSLATGPTEGYTF TGCGCCAGCAGCTTGGCCACAGGGCCCACTGAGGGCTACACCTTC
TRBJ1-5 few - TRBV7-3 CASSLLLRGLSNQPQHF TGTGCCAGCAGCTTATTGTTAAGAGGGCTAAGCAATCAGCCCCAGCATTTT
TRBJ2-5 - TRBD1 TRBV24-1 CATSDSQGDETQYF TGTGCCACCAGTGATTCGCAGGGGGATGAGACCCAGTACTTC
TRBJ1-1 - - TRBV7-3 CASSPRRAGSASTEAFF TGTGCCAGCAGCCCGCGGCGGGCAGGAAGTGCGAGCACTGAAGCTTTCTTT
TRBJ2-4 - - TRBV29-1 CSVAGLLAKNIQYF TGCAGCGTTGCAGGATTACTAGCCAAAAACATTCAGTACTTC
TRBJ1-3 once TRBD1 TRBV30 CAWSDGQGAFGNTIYF TGTGCCTGGAGTGACGGGCAGGGGGCTTTTGGAAACACCATATATTTT
TRBJ1-2 - - TRBV11-2 CASSFDPKTGGYTF TGTGCCAGCAGCTTCGACCCTAAAACGGGTGGCTACACCTTC
TRBJ1-2 - TRBD1 TRBV6-5 CASSRTGGDYGYTF TGTGCCAGCAGTAGGACAGGGGGCGATTATGGCTACACCTTC
TRBJ2-5 - TRBD2 TRBV3-1/TRBV3-2 CASSPYVSGRETQYF TGTGCCAGCAGCCCCTACGTCAGCGGGAGAGAGACCCAGTACTTC
TRBJ1-5 once - TRBV19 CASSPQAGQPQHF TGTGCCAGTAGTCCACAGGCAGGTCAGCCCCAGCATTTT
TRBJ2-3 - - TRBV9 CASSRGDTQYF TGTGCCAGCAGCAGAGGAGATACGCAGTATTTT
TRBJ1-2 - - TRBV5-4 CASSEGGGGNYGYTF TGTGCCAGCAGCGAAGGGGGGGGCGGCAACTATGGCTACACCTTC
TRBJ1-1 - - TRBV30 CAWTQAGQSNTEAFF TGTGCCTGGACCCAGGCGGGGCAATCGAACACTGAAGCTTTCTTT
TRBJ2-2 - - TRBV7-2 CASSGGANTGELFF TGTGCCAGCAGCGGGGGGGCAAACACCGGGGAGCTGTTTTTT
TRBJ2-3 - - TRBV24-1 CATSPTGSTDTQYF TGTGCCACCAGCCCTACAGGGTCCACAGATACGCAGTATTTT
TRBJ1-6 - TRBD1 TRBV30 CAWTGTENSPLHF TGTGCCTGGACCGGGACAGAGAATTCACCCCTCCACTTT
TRBJ2-5 - - TRBV6-5 CASSRPSRRGETQYF TGTGCCAGCAGCCGGCCTTCGAGGAGAGGGGAGACCCAGTACTTC
TRBJ1-5 once - TRBV27 CASSLSRSNQPQHF TGTGCCAGCAGTTTGTCGCGTAGCAATCAGCCCCAGCATTTT
TRBJ1-6 - - TRBV3-1/TRBV3-2 CASSQDRGENSPLHF TGTGCCAGCAGCCAAGACAGGGGAGAGAATTCACCCCTCCACTTT
TRBJ1-1 - - TRBV7-3 CASSSTHNTEAFF TGTGCCAGCAGCTCCACTCACAACACTGAAGCTTTCTTT
TRBJ2-5 - - TRBV19 CASSTGVLETQYF TGTGCCAGTAGTACGGGGGTATTAGAGACCCAGTACTTC
TRBJ1-6 - - TRBV4-3 CASSQDNRRFYNSPLHF TGCGCCAGCAGCCAAGATAACAGGAGATTCTATAATTCACCCCTCCACTTT
TRBJ2-1 - - TRBV2 CASSEQGYSYNEQFF TGTGCCAGCAGTGAACAGGGCTACTCCTACAATGAGCAGTTCTTC
TRBJ2-3 - TRBD2 TRBV7-7 CASSNGAAGGTDTQYF TGTGCTAGCAGTAACGGGGCAGCGGGGGGCACAGATACGCAGTATTTT
TRBJ2-7 - - TRBV6-5 CASSYSTKEYEQYF TGTGCCAGCAGTTACTCGACTAAGGAGTACGAGCAGTACTTC